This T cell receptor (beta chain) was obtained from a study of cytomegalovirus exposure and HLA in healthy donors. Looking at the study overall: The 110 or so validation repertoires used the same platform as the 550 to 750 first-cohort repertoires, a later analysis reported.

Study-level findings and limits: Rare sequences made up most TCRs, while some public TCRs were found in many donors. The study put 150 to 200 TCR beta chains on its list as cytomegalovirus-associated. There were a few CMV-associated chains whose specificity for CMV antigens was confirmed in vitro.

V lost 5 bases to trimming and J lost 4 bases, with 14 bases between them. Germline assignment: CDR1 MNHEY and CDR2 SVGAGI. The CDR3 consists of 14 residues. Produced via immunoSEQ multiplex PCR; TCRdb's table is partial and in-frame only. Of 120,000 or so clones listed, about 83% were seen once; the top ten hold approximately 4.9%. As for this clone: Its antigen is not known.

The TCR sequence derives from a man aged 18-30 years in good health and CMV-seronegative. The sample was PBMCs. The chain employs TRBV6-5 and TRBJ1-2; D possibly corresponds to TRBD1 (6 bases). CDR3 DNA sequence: TGTGCCAGCAGTCAGTACACAGGGAGCTATGGCTACACCTTC. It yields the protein CASSQYTGSYGYTF.